A selection of T cell receptor beta chains follows, all from one sample in a study of spatial heterogeneity in lung cancer. TCRdb used MiXCR to reprocess the 5' RACE reads, holding one entry per CDR3 protein. The profile shows approximately 25,000 distinct CDR3 sequences, roughly 8.6% of them singletons. The specimen was lung tumor tissue, collected at surgery. The receptors derive from a male donor with early-stage non-small cell lung cancer. Each CDR3 is given with its conserved first and last residue. The order of the fields is D gene, clone size, J gene, V gene, CDR3 DNA, CDR3 protein. The D gene is left open where the match is weak. Rows may omit the clone size; those that give it use once, few, many or a size class.

. | many | TRBJ2-5 | TRBV6-6 | TGTGCCAGCCGAGGGAAGGAGACCCAGTACTTC | CASRGKETQYF
TRBD1 | few | TRBJ2-2 | TRBV29-1 | TGCAGCGGGTATCAGGGGGCTAGTGACACCGGGGAGCTGTTTTTT | CSGYQGASDTGELFF
. | many | TRBJ2-3 | TRBV2 | TGTGCCAGCAGTGATACAAGGAGCACAGATACGCAGTATTTT | CASSDTRSTDTQYF
. | few | TRBJ2-3 | TRBV5-6 | TGTGCCAGCAGCTCCCCACTACGGAGGACAGATACGCAGTATTTT | CASSSPLRRTDTQYF
. | few | TRBJ1-4 | TRBV6-5 | TGTGCCAGCAGTTTCGGGCCTCCTAGGACGAATGAAAAACTGTTTTTT | CASSFGPPRTNEKLFF
TRBD1 | few | TRBJ2-7 | TRBV7-9 | TGTGCCAGCAGCTTAGATCCCAGGGGGCCTTCCTACGAGCAGTACTTC | CASSLDPRGPSYEQYF
. | many | TRBJ2-5 | TRBV5-1 | TGCGCCAGCAGCTTCGGCAGGGACCAAGAGACCCAGTACTTC | CASSFGRDQETQYF
TRBD2 | medium-sized | TRBJ2-2 | TRBV10-3 | TGTGCCATCAGGCCGGGGGGGTTCGCGCCGAACACCGGGGAGCTGTTTTTT | CAIRPGGFAPNTGELFF
TRBD2 | many | TRBJ2-7 | TRBV6-6 | TGTGCCAGCAACTTAGCGGGAGGGCCCGACGAGCAGTACTTC | CASNLAGGPDEQYF
. | few | TRBJ2-7 | TRBV20-1 | TGCAGTGCAAGTAGGGGTAAAGGCGAGCAGTACTTC | CSASRGKGEQYF
. | few | TRBJ1-5 | TRBV4-1 | TGCGCCAGCAGCCAAGATGGGTTGGGGGGCCAGCCCCAGCATTTT | CASSQDGLGGQPQHF
. | few | TRBJ2-7 | TRBV7-2 | TGTGCCAGCAGGTACGGAGCGGCCCTGAGCTCCTACGAGCAGTACTTC | CASRYGAALSSYEQYF
. | . | TRBJ2-5 | TRBV2 | TGTGCCGGGTCTTCCCGGGGTCTCGGGGGGACCCAGTACTTC | CAGSSRGLGGTQYF
. | many | TRBJ2-3 | TRBV29-1 | TGCAGCGTTGGTCTTCAAGGGGTGTATTTTGATACGCAGTATTTT | CSVGLQGVYFDTQYF
TRBD1 | many | TRBJ2-2 | TRBV18 | TGTGCCAGCTCACTTGGGACAGGAGGAGAGTCCGGGGAGCTGTTTTTT | CASSLGTGGESGELFF
TRBD2 | . | TRBJ2-3 | TRBV7-3 | TGTGCCAGCAGCTTAAGCGGGGGTACAGATACGCAGTATTTT | CASSLSGGTDTQYF
. | many | TRBJ2-4 | TRBV29-1 | TGCAGCGTTGTCGCTAGCCAGGGAAACATTCAGTACTTC | CSVVASQGNIQYF
. | many | TRBJ2-1 | TRBV24-1 | TGTGCCACCAGTGATTTGGATCCGGATTTGGGGTACAATGAGCAGTTCTTC | CATSDLDPDLGYNEQFF
. | many | TRBJ1-5 | TRBV5-1 | TGCGCCAGCAGCTTGGGGGGCACAGCTCAGCCCCAGCATTTT | CASSLGGTAQPQHF
. | . | TRBJ2-7 | TRBV6-5 | TGTGCCAGCAGCCCTGGGGCAAGGGCCTACGAGCAGTACTTC | CASSPGARAYEQYF
. | many | TRBJ1-6 | TRBV2 | TGTGCCCTAAGCGGAAATTCACCCCTCCACTTT | CALSGNSPLHF
TRBD2 | medium-sized | TRBJ2-7 | TRBV7-2 | TGTGCCAGCAGCTTACGGGGGGGAAACCCCTACGAGCAGTACTTC | CASSLRGGNPYEQYF
. | many | TRBJ1-1 | TRBV6-2/TRBV6-3 | TGTGCCAGCAGTTACGGTCCCGGGATGAGGGCTGAAGCTTTCTTT | CASSYGPGMRAEAFF
TRBD1 | many | TRBJ2-3 | TRBV30 | TGTGCCTGGAGTGTAACCAGGGGGAAGGTAGCAGATACGCAGTATTTT | CAWSVTRGKVADTQYF
. | many | TRBJ1-5 | TRBV6-2/TRBV6-3 | TGTGCCAGCAGGGGAGGGGGGGAACGGACGCCCCAGCATTTT | CASRGGGERTPQHF
TRBD2 | few | TRBJ2-1 | TRBV24-1 | TGTGCCACCAGTGATTTTCGGGGGGGGAAGCACAATGAGCAGTTCTTC | CATSDFRGGKHNEQFF
. | many | TRBJ2-1 | TRBV27 | TGTGCCAGCATGGTGCAGGGAAAGGCCAATGAGCAGTTCTTC | CASMVQGKANEQFF
. | . | TRBJ1-2 | TRBV9 | TGTGCCAGCAGCTCATCGGCGGATGGCTACACCTTC | CASSSSADGYTF
TRBD1 | few | TRBJ2-3 | TRBV6-1 | TGTGCCAGCAGTGTCATTGCACAGGGGTTCTACTTACTTAGCACAGATACGCAGTATTTT | CASSVIAQGFYLLSTDTQYF
. | many | TRBJ1-1 | TRBV29-1 | TGCAGCGTTAAAACGGTTGAAGCTTTCTTT | CSVKTVEAFF
TRBD1 | few | TRBJ2-5 | TRBV24-1 | TGTGCCACCAGTGACCCAGCCAGGGGGCGCATCCAAGAGACCCAGTACTTC | CATSDPARGRIQETQYF
. | few | TRBJ2-5 | TRBV11-3 | TGTGCCAGCAGCTACGCCGGGACGGAGAGCCAAGAGACCCAGTACTTC | CASSYAGTESQETQYF
. | many | TRBJ1-6 | TRBV7-9 | TGTGCCAGCAGCTTCGGGAATTCACCCCTCCACTTT | CASSFGNSPLHF
. | many | TRBJ2-3 | TRBV6-2/TRBV6-3 | TGTGCCAGCAGTTCCGGACACACCGCTGGGGCAGATACGCAGTATTTT | CASSSGHTAGADTQYF
TRBD2 | many | TRBJ2-5 | TRBV9 | TGTGCCAGCAGCGTAGGAGTGACTAGCGGGCAAGAGACCCAGTACTTC | CASSVGVTSGQETQYF
TRBD1 | many | TRBJ2-5 | TRBV5-1 | TGCGCCAGCAGCCCCCGCCGGGACAGCAATCAAGAGACCCAGTACTTC | CASSPRRDSNQETQYF
TRBD1 | many | TRBJ1-5 | TRBV7-9 | TGTGCCAGCAGCTGGACAGGCCGTGACCAGCCCCAGCATTTT | CASSWTGRDQPQHF
. | many | TRBJ2-3 | TRBV24-1 | TGTGCCACCACTAAGGAGGTAGGGACAGATACGCAGTATTTT | CATTKEVGTDTQYF
TRBD1 | . | TRBJ2-7 | TRBV30 | TGTGCCTGGAGTCCCCGGGACAGGGGTAGCTTGGGGGCCGAGCAGTACTTC | CAWSPRDRGSLGAEQYF
. | few | TRBJ2-2 | TRBV7-9 | TGTGCCAGCAGCTTAGGCGGGGACAGTCCGCGGACCGGGGAGCTGTTTTTT | CASSLGGDSPRTGELFF
TRBD2 | many | TRBJ2-2 | TRBV6-2/TRBV6-3 | TGTGCCAGCAGTATACTAGCGCGACCCGGGGAGCTGTTTTTT | CASSILARPGELFF
. | medium-sized | TRBJ1-1 | TRBV7-2 | TGTGCCAGCAGCTTAGGGGTGGAGGTGGGGAGGACTGAAGCTTTCTTT | CASSLGVEVGRTEAFF
. | few | TRBJ1-2 | TRBV6-5 | TGTGCCAGCAGCCTACGTTGGGGGGCGTCGGGCTATGGCTACACCTTC | CASSLRWGASGYGYTF
. | many | TRBJ2-7 | TRBV7-9 | TGTGCCAGCAGCCTTAGTGCCTACGAGCAGTACTTC | CASSLSAYEQYF
. | . | TRBJ1-2 | TRBV28 | TGTGCCAGCAGTCGATTACAGGGCTATGGCTACACCTTC | CASSRLQGYGYTF
TRBD2 | many | TRBJ2-3 | TRBV5-6 | TGTGCCAGCAGCCTAGAGCGGGGATGGGGCACAGATACGCAGTATTTT | CASSLERGWGTDTQYF
. | many | TRBJ1-5 | TRBV4-1 | TGCGCCAGCAGCCTAGGGGTTTCTAGTAATCAGCCCCAGCATTTT | CASSLGVSSNQPQHF
. | many | TRBJ1-1 | TRBV20-1 | TGCAGTGCTATAGAACGCACTGAAGCTTTCTTT | CSAIERTEAFF
. | . | TRBJ2-7 | TRBV7-2 | TGTGCCAGCAGCCACAGGGAGATTCAGTACTTC | CASSHREIQYF
. | . | TRBJ1-5 | TRBV11-2 | TGTGCCAGCAGCTTGGAAGGGGACAATCAGCCCCAGCATTTT | CASSLEGDNQPQHF
. | many | TRBJ2-7 | TRBV4-1 | TGCGCCAGCAGCCAAGATGAGCTTTACTACGAGCAGTACTTC | CASSQDELYYEQYF
TRBD2 | many | TRBJ2-2 | TRBV7-2 | TGTGCCAGCAGCTGGACTAGCGGGGTGAACACCGGGGAGCTGTTTTTT | CASSWTSGVNTGELFF
. | few | TRBJ2-7 | TRBV13 | TGTGCCAGCAGCGTGAAATGGGGCAGAATCTACGAGCAGTACTTC | CASSVKWGRIYEQYF
. | few | TRBJ2-1 | TRBV6-2/TRBV6-3 | TGTGCCAGCAGTTACGGGGTTTTGAGATACAATGAGCAGTTCTTC | CASSYGVLRYNEQFF